A single sample gave rise to the 25 T cell receptor beta chains below, sequenced in a study of blood T cells in healthy people across ages. Primed by a sample-barcoded 5' primer and a J-beta primer mix, a second PCR proceeded for about 7 to 11 cycles. TCRdb itself ran the 5' RACE reads through MiXCR, one entry per CDR3 protein. The table has about 1.1 million distinct CDR3 sequences, more than 30% seen once. The sample consisted of blood. Receptors were obtained from a man aged 18 to 29 in good health.

Details on this clonotype: A much larger clone lies a single base off, so this may be a read error. V usage is TRBV6-6 and J usage is TRBJ2-3; 8 nucleotides line up with TRBD1. The germline V gene has CDR1 MNHNY and CDR2 SVGAGI (reference sequence). V shed 6 bases and J 5 bases; nucleotides not matched to a gene: 4. This CDR3 spans 13 amino acids. CDR3 amino acids: CASRTGEEDTQYF. Written as DNA, the CDR3 is TGTGCCAGCAGGACAGGGGAGGAAGATACGCAGTATTTT.

This clonotype turned up a few times. CDR3 in DNA: TGTGCCAGCAATCCAGGGGTAAGCTACAATGAGCAGTACTTC. Translating it yields CASNPGVSYNEQYF. V usage is TRBV27 and J usage is TRBJ2-1, with D maybe TRBD1 (6 bases). The better agreement between TRBJ2-7 and the DNA end casts doubt on the J call. Germline CDR1 reads MNHEY; CDR2 reads SMNVEV (reference sequence). The CDR3 is 14 residues long.

The V gene is TRBV4-2, the J gene TRBJ1-6; D possibly corresponds to TRBD1 (5 bases). Between the trimmed V and J ends, which lost 0 bases and 6 bases, there was a span of 9 bases. This CDR3 comprises 15 residues. The germline V gene has CDR1 LGHNA and CDR2 YNFKEQ. CDR3 sequence reads: CASSQDTGTNSPLHF. The CDR3 DNA is TGTGCCAGCAGCCAAGATACCGGGACTAATTCACCCCTCCACTTT.

This clonotype was detected ten times or more. The genes are TRBV4-3 and TRBJ1-2, with D unclear. Germline CDR1 is LGHNA and CDR2 is YSLEER. The germline V and J ends were trimmed by 1 base and 1 base, with 10 bases remaining between them. The CDR3 totals 15 residues. CDR3 bases: TGCGCCAGCAGCCAAGTCGCCGGGTATAACTATGGCTACACCTTC. It yields the protein CASSQVAGYNYGYTF.

A few counts support this clonotype. The chain recombines TRBV7-2 with TRBJ1-1, with D uncertain. This CDR3 region has 15 residues. Trimming removed 5 bases from V and 1 base from J, with 14 bases in between. The germline CDR1 and CDR2 sequences are SGHTA and FQGNSA. As DNA, the CDR3 is TGTGCCAGCAGCCCATACTTGGGTTCGAACACTGAAGCTTTCTTT. Its protein is CASSPYLGSNTEAFF.

The gene calls are TRBV27 and TRBJ1-6; D not certain. Germline values: CDR1 MNHEY, CDR2 SMNVEV (reference sequence). The length of the CDR3 is 13 residues. V shed 5 bases and J shed 7 bases, with 9 bases lying between them. The CDR3 spells CASSLPENSPLHF. DNA of the CDR3: TGTGCCAGCAGTCTACCAGAGAATTCACCCCTCCACTTT.

This clonotype was detected only a few times. The chain joins TRBV20-1 to TRBJ1-1, with D hard to call. Germline CDR1 reads DFQATT; CDR2 reads SNEGSKA (reference sequence). V lost 0 bases and J lost 0, with 5 bases in between. CDR3 length: 13 amino acids. CDR3 amino acids: CSARDRLNTEAFF. CDR3 coding DNA: TGCAGTGCTAGAGACAGACTGAACACTGAAGCTTTCTTT.

This clonotype was detected only a few times. This chain uses TRBV7-2 with TRBJ2-5, with 10 bases identical to TRBD2. Germline V lookup: CDR1 SGHTA, CDR2 FQGNSA. The CDR3 totals 16 residues. The J segment lost 5 bases and the V segment lost 1 base, leaving 7 bases of the junction unmatched. CDR3 region: CASSLDPLAGEETQYF. The CDR3 DNA is TGTGCCAGCAGCTTAGATCCTCTAGCGGGGGAGGAGACCCAGTACTTC.

The chain couples TRBV20-1 to TRBJ1-2; 7 bases are a match to TRBD1. Germline V gene data show CDR1 as DFQATT and CDR2 as SNEGSKA (reference sequence). The CDR3 runs to 14 residues. The V and J ends lost 5 bases and 6 bases, in that order; junction bases with no gene match: 12. The CDR3 region has the DNA TGCAGTGCTGCTAAGGACAGGCTTCGACATGGCTACACCTTC. Its translation: CSAAKDRLRHGYTF.

This clonotype came up a few times. The V gene is TRBV11-2, the J gene TRBJ2-5; TRBD2 is a possible D gene (5 bases). Germline V gene sequence: CDR1 SGHAT, CDR2 FQNNGV. The CDR3 totals 15 residues. V lost 7 bases to trimming and J lost 3 bases, with 18 bases between them. CDR3 bases: TGTGCCAGCATCCCATCTCCGGGGTTCAAAGAGACCCAGTACTTC. It encodes CASIPSPGFKETQYF.

The rearrangement links TRBV7-8 to TRBJ1-1, with TRBD1 matching 11 bases. The junction had 6 bases not matched to a gene; V was cut back by 5 bases and J by 1 base. The CDR3 has 16 residues. From germline, CDR1 is SGHVS and CDR2 FQNEAQ. Written as DNA, the CDR3 is TGTGCCAGCAGCCCCGCTGGACAGGGGGCGAACACTGAAGCTTTCTTT. Translation gives CASSPAGQGANTEAFF.

The rearrangement joins TRBV7-2 to TRBJ2-3; tentatively, D is TRBD1 or TRBD2 (5 bases each). Trimming took 4 bases from V and 2 from J, leaving 16 bases between them. The germline gives CDR1 SGHTA, CDR2 FQGNSA. This CDR3 spans 16 amino acids. CDR3 protein: CASSSPPGRTTDTQYF. CDR3 nucleotide sequence: TGTGCCAGCAGCTCCCCCCCGGGACGGACCACAGATACGCAGTATTTT.

The chain joins TRBV27 to TRBJ1-2, with TRBD1 matching over 8 bases. This CDR3 has 17 amino acids. V lost 5 bases and J lost 6; bases outside the gene matches: 17. Germline lookup yields CDR1 MNHEY and CDR2 SMNVEV (reference sequence). As DNA, the CDR3 is TGTGCCAGCAGTCCCAAACTCCGACAGGGGAGAAACCATGGCTACACCTTC. It codes for CASSPKLRQGRNHGYTF.

As regards this clonotype: Given a much more abundant clone one base away, this may be a read error. This CDR3 is missing its conserved last phenylalanine or tryptophan, likely due to a read error. The chain is built from TRBV5-1 and TRBJ1-4; D might be TRBD1 (6 bases). In germline, CDR1 is SGHRS, CDR2 YFSETQ. The CDR3 consists of 15 residues. The CDR3, as DNA: TGCGCCAGCAGTTTGGCCGGGACAAAGGGCGAAAAACTGTTTTCT. Protein product: CASSLAGTKGEKLFS.

This clonotype has more than one count but fewer than ten. This sequence joins TRBV20-1 and TRBJ2-3; D gene ambiguous. The germline V gene has CDR1 DFQATT and CDR2 SNEGSKA (reference sequence). There are 13 residues in the CDR3. V was cut by 3 bases and J by 0 bases, with 7 bases left in between. The chain's CDR3 is CSASQISTDTQYF. DNA for the CDR3: TGCAGTGCTAGCCAGATTAGCACAGATACGCAGTATTTT.

The rearrangement joins TRBV21-1 to TRBJ2-2. TRBV21-1 is assigned pseudogene status. This CDR3 region has 13 residues. The CDR3 DNA reads TGTGCCAGCAGCAAATCGGTCCACGGGGAGCTGTTTTTT. Amino acids: CASSKSVHGELFF.

The chain couples TRBV7-2 to TRBJ2-1; 8 positions match TRBD1. The V segment lost 5 bases and the J segment 4 bases; nucleotides outside the gene matches: 7. CDR1 SGHTA and CDR2 FQGNSA come from the germline V gene. The CDR3 runs 15 residues. The DNA of the CDR3 is TGTGCCAGCAGCACGCGGACAGGGTTTTACAATGAGCAGTTCTTC. Its translation: CASSTRTGFYNEQFF.

V is TRBV3-1 and J is TRBJ2-3; D possibly corresponds to TRBD1 (5 bases). Between the trimmed V and J ends, which lost 6 bases and 2 bases, there was a span of 21 bases. CDR1 is LGHDT, CDR2 YNNKEL, per germline (reference sequence). This CDR3 has 17 amino acids. DNA of the CDR3: TGTGCCAGCAGTCTAAGATATGGGGCAGGTGTCACAGATACGCAGTATTTT. It specifies CASSLRYGAGVTDTQYF.

V is TRBV7-2 and J is TRBJ2-3, with 8 positions matching TRBD1. Germline-derived CDR1 and CDR2 are SGHTA and FQGNSA. The CDR3 sequence is 14 residues long. V was pared by 8 bases and J by 7 bases, with 11 bases of the junction left unmatched. CDR3 sequence: CASPPGQDLYTQYF. The CDR3 DNA reads as TGTGCCAGCCCTCCGGGACAGGACCTATATACGCAGTATTTT.

This clonotype showed up just a few times. The chain has TRBV27 and TRBJ1-2, with D perhaps TRBD1 (5 bases). The CDR3 has 15 amino acids. CDR1 is MNHEY and CDR2 is SMNVEV in the germline V gene (reference sequence). The V end was cut by 5 bases, the J end by 3 bases, with 16 bases between. The CDR3: CASSADKSPDYGYTF. The CDR3 DNA is TGTGCCAGCAGTGCGGACAAGTCCCCGGACTATGGCTACACCTTC.

This clonotype has only a few counts. J is TRBJ1-2 and V is TRBV20-1, with D tentatively TRBD1 (5 bases). Germline lookup yields CDR1 DFQATT and CDR2 SNEGSKA (reference sequence). Between the trimmed V and J ends, which lost 0 bases and 0 bases, there was a span of 8 bases. There are 14 residues in the CDR3. CDR3: CSAREGETNYGYTF. The CDR3 bases are TGCAGTGCTAGAGAAGGGGAAACTAACTATGGCTACACCTTC.

The V call is TRBV29-1, the J call TRBJ2-3; D is undetermined. This CDR3 has 13 residues. V was pared by 6 bases and J by 6 bases, with 16 bases between. Germline CDR1 reads SQVTM; CDR2 reads ANQGSEA. CDR3 nucleotides: TGCAGCGTCGGGCAGGCCGCTAGGGATACGCAGTATTTT. It yields the protein CSVGQAARDTQYF.

V gene TRBV12-3 or TRBV12-4 combines with J gene TRBJ1-5; D possibly corresponds to TRBD1 (5 bases). This CDR3 is built from 14 residues. Deletions cut 5 bases from V and 5 bases from J, with 13 bases between. The CDR3 DNA follows: TGTGCCAGCAGTGAATCAGGGCGAGATCAGCCCCAGCATTTT. This gives the protein CASSESGRDQPQHF.

This chain uses TRBV6-5 with TRBJ2-1; D possibly uses TRBD1 or TRBD2 (5 bases each). V was trimmed by 6 bases and J by 0 bases, leaving 15 bases between them. The CDR3 has 16 amino acids. The germline CDR1 and CDR2 sequences are MNHEY and SVGAGI. The CDR3 region is CASRTGLTSSYNEQFF. Written as DNA, the CDR3 is TGTGCCAGCAGAACAGGACTTACTAGCTCCTACAATGAGCAGTTCTTC.

The rearrangement joins TRBV18 to TRBJ1-2; 7 bases are a match to TRBD1. From germline, CDR1 is KGHSH and CDR2 LQKENI. Trimming removed 2 bases from V and 2 bases from J; junction bases left unmatched: 5. The CDR3 has 15 residues. This CDR3 is CASSPSDRLNYGYTF. The CDR3 region has the DNA TGTGCCAGCTCACCATCGGACAGGCTCAACTATGGCTACACCTTC.